This T cell receptor (beta chain) is drawn from a study of blood T cell repertoires in COVID-19. Sequencing was performed with immunoSEQ multiplex PCR; in TCRdb, only in-frame clones are kept and a portion is missing. The sample lists roughly 410,000 clones; approximately 89% were seen once. This CDR3 contains 14 residues. Germline-derived CDR1 and CDR2 are SNHLY and FYNNEI. The V gene lost 5 bases and the J gene lost 0 bases, with 8 bases spanning the gap. This clone showed up just once. This clonotype was obtained from a woman in her thirties or forties with COVID-19, enrolled during active disease. This chain joins TRBV2 and TRBJ1-5; D is undetermined. Sequences were obtained from peripheral blood. CDR3 region: CASSLKYSNQPQHF. As DNA, the CDR3 is TGTGCCAGCAGTCTAAAGTATAGCAATCAGCCCCAGCATTTT.